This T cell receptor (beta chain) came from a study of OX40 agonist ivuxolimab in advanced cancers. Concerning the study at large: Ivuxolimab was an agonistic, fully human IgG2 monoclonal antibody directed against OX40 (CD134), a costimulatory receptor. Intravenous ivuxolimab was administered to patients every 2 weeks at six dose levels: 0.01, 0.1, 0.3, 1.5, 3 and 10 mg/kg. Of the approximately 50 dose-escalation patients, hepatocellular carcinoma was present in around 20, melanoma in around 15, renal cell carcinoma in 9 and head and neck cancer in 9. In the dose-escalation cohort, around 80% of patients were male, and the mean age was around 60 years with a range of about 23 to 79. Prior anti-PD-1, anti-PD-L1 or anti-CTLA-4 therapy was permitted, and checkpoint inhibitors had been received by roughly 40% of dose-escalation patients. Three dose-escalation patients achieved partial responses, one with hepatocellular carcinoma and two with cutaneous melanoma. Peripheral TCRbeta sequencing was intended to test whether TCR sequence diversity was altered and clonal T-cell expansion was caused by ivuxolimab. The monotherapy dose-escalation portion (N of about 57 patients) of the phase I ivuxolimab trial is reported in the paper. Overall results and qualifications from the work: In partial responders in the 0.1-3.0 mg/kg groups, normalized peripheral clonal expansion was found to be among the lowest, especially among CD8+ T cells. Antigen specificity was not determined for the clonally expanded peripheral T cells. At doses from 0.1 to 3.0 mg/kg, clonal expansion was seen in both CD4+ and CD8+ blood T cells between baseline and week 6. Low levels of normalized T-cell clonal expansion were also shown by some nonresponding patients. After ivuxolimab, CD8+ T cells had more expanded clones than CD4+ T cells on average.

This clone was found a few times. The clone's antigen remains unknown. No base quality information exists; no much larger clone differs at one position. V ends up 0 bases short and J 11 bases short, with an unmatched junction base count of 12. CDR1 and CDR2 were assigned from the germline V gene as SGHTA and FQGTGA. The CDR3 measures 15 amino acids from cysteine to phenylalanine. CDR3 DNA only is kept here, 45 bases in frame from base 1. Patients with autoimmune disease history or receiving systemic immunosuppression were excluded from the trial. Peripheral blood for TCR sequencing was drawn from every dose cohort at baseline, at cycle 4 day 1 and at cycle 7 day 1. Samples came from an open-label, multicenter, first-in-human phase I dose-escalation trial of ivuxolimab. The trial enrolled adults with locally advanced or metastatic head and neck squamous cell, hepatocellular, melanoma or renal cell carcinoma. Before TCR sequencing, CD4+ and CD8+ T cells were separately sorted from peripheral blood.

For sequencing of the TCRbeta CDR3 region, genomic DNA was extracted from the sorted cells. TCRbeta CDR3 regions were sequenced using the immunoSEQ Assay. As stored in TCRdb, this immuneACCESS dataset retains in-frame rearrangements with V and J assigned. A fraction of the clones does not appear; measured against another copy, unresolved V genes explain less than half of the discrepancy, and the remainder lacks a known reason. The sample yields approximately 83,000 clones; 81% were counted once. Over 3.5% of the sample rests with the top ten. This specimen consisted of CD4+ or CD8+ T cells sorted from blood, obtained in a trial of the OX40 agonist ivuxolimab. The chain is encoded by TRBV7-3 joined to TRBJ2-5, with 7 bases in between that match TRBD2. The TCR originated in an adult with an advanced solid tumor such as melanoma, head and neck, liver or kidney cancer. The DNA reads TGTGCCAGCAGCTTAACACCCAGCGGGACGGGGGAGCAGTACTTC. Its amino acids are CASSLTPSGTGEQYF. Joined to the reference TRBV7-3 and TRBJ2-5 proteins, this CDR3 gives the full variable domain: GAGVSQTPSNKVTEKGKYVELRCDPISGHTALYWYRQSLGQGPEFLIYFQGTGAADDSGLPNDRFFAVRPEGSVSTLKIQRTERGDSAVYLCASSLTPSGTGEQYFGPGTRLLVL.